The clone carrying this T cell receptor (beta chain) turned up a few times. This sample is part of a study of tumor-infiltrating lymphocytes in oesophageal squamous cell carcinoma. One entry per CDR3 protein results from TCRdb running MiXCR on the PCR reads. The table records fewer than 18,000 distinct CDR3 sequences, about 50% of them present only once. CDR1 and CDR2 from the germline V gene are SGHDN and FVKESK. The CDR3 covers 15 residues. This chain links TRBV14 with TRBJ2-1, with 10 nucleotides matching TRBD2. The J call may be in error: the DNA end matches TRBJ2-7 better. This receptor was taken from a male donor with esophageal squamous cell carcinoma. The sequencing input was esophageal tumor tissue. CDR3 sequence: CASSSRLAGVDEQYF. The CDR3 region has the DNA TGTGCCAGCAGCTCCCGGCTAGCGGGAGTAGACGAGCAGTACTTC.